Included here is one T cell receptor beta chain sequence, with context. This entry comes from a study of T cell responses to AZD1222 COVID-19 vaccine. Here immunoSEQ multiplex PCR was the method, and the copy in TCRdb shows in-frame clones only, minus some. The sample shows under 170,000 clones, 90% of them seen only once. The V gene's germline CDR1 is SGHVS and CDR2 FQNEAQ. This CDR3 spans 17 amino acids. Trimming stripped 2 bases from V and 1 base from J, with 17 bases between. The TCR sequence derives from an adult who received the AZD1222 COVID-19 vaccine. The gene calls are TRBV7-8 and TRBJ1-1; D is perhaps TRBD1 (6 bases). The sample here was peripheral blood, taken 28 days after the second AZD1222 dose. The chain's CDR3 is CASSLSRAGVQNTEAFF. The CDR3 nucleotides read TGTGCCAGCAGCTTAAGCCGGGCAGGGGTCCAGAACACTGAAGCTTTCTTT.